These T cell receptor beta chains were read from a single sample in a study of beta chain features in type 1 diabetes. Data came from immunoSEQ multiplex PCR; TCRdb stores just in-frame clones and leaves some out. The table lists approximately 340,000 clones, approximately 15% of them singletons. Specimen: naive CD4+ T cells from blood. These receptors came from a woman between 18 and 29 years old in good health. CDR3s include the opening cysteine and the closing phenylalanine or tryptophan. A D gene is named only where the DNA matches it firmly. The size field is filled for only some rows; it gives once, few, many or a size class.

clone_size	v_call	d_call	j_call	cdr3_aa	cdr3_nt
once	TRBV7-2	TRBD2	TRBJ2-5	CASSGLPSGSLQETQYF	TGTGCCAGCAGCGGCCTGCCTAGCGGGTCCCTTCAAGAGACCCAGTACTTC
NA	TRBV28	NA	TRBJ2-7	CASSSTAYEQYF	TGTGCCAGCAGCTCGACAGCTTACGAGCAGTACTTC
NA	TRBV18	NA	TRBJ1-2	CASHFPRAGRIGGYTF	TGTGCCAGCCACTTCCCGAGGGCAGGAAGGATAGGAGGCTACACCTTC
few	TRBV9	TRBD2	TRBJ2-5	CASSVGGTSRRETQYF	TGTGCCAGCAGCGTAGGGGGGACTAGCAGGAGGGAGACCCAGTACTTC
few	TRBV15	NA	TRBJ1-2	CATSRDQWQLAGYTF	TGTGCCACCAGCAGAGACCAGTGGCAGTTGGCTGGCTACACCTTC
NA	TRBV19	TRBD2	TRBJ2-7	CASSPRLAGDYEQYF	TGTGCCAGTAGTCCTCGACTAGCGGGGGACTACGAGCAGTACTTC
few	TRBV25-1	TRBD1	TRBJ1-4	CASSAPTGGGEKLFF	TGTGCCAGCAGTGCCCCGACAGGGGGCGGTGAAAAACTGTTTTTT
few	TRBV9	NA	TRBJ2-1	CASSPGRGYNEQFF	TGTGCCAGCAGCCCCGGCAGGGGCTACAATGAGCAGTTCTTC
NA	TRBV7-2	NA	TRBJ2-1	CASSLRSGRVYNEQFF	TGTGCCAGCAGCTTAAGGTCGGGAAGGGTCTACAATGAGCAGTTCTTC
NA	TRBV6-6	NA	TRBJ1-5	CASSKTEQPQHF	TGTGCCAGCAGTAAGACAGAGCAGCCCCAGCATTTT
few	TRBV6-5	TRBD1	TRBJ2-7	CASRDRVMNEQYF	TGTGCCAGCAGGGACAGGGTCATGAACGAGCAGTACTTC
once	TRBV7-2	TRBD2	TRBJ2-1	CASSDTGTRSYNEQFF	TGTGCCAGCAGCGACACCGGGACTAGGTCGTACAATGAGCAGTTCTTC
NA	TRBV30	NA	TRBJ2-3	CAWGMGLTDTQYF	TGTGCCTGGGGAATGGGACTCACAGATACGCAGTATTTT
NA	TRBV7-2	TRBD2	TRBJ2-7	CASSLAGGQNYEQYF	TGTGCCAGCAGCCTGGCGGGAGGGCAGAACTACGAGCAGTACTTC
NA	TRBV7-3	NA	TRBJ2-1	CASSSVANSYNEQFF	TGTGCCAGCAGCTCGGTAGCCAACTCCTACAATGAGCAGTTCTTC
NA	TRBV6-5	TRBD2	TRBJ2-3	CASSLGSGTDTQYF	TGTGCCAGCAGTCTAGGTAGCGGGACAGATACGCAGTATTTT
NA	TRBV29-1	NA	TRBJ2-7	CSVVLWRGIYEQYF	TGCAGCGTTGTTTTATGGCGCGGCATTTATGAGCAGTACTTC
NA	TRBV27	TRBD1	TRBJ2-3	CASSYGTGTWPTDTQYF	TGTGCCAGCAGTTATGGGACAGGGACGTGGCCTACAGATACGCAGTATTTT
NA	TRBV18	TRBD1	TRBJ2-1	CASSPTGVVYNEQFF	TGTGCCAGCTCCCCGACAGGGGTGGTCTACAATGAGCAGTTCTTC
few	TRBV2	NA	TRBJ2-1	CASCLEPSRSYNEQFF	TGTGCCAGCTGCCTCGAACCTAGCAGAAGCTACAATGAGCAGTTCTTC
few	TRBV18	TRBD1	TRBJ1-2	CASSPGGTAGYTF	TGTGCCAGCTCACCCGGTGGGACAGCTGGCTACACCTTC
NA	TRBV7-6	TRBD2	TRBJ2-1	CASSLAGSGRGDEQFF	TGTGCCAGCAGCTTAGCGGGTAGCGGGAGGGGGGATGAGCAGTTCTTC
few	TRBV5-1	TRBD1	TRBJ2-1	CASRPTGVSGEQFF	TGCGCCAGCAGACCGACAGGGGTGAGCGGTGAGCAGTTCTTC
NA	TRBV19	NA	TRBJ2-5	CASSIDGQETQYF	TGTGCCAGTAGTATAGACGGCCAAGAGACCCAGTACTTC
NA	TRBV6-6	NA	TRBJ2-7	CASSLDNGQYF	TGTGCCAGCAGTTTGGACAACGGGCAGTACTTC
NA	TRBV29-1	NA	TRBJ1-2	CSVVKGAYGYTF	TGCAGCGTTGTGAAAGGGGCTTATGGCTACACCTTC
few	TRBV7-2	NA	TRBJ2-7	CASSFDRGKVGEQYF	TGTGCCAGCAGCTTCGATCGCGGGAAGGTCGGCGAGCAGTACTTC
few	TRBV15	TRBD2	TRBJ2-3	CATSRGTSGSDTQYF	TGTGCCACCAGCAGGGGGACTAGCGGGAGTGATACGCAGTATTTT
NA	TRBV2	TRBD2	TRBJ2-7	CASRRKPGLAGPEQYF	TGTGCCAGCAGGCGCAAACCGGGACTAGCGGGACCCGAGCAGTACTTC
few	TRBV15	TRBD1	TRBJ1-2	CATSYSPGQGAGYTF	TGTGCCACCAGCTACTCTCCGGGACAGGGGGCTGGCTACACCTTC
few	TRBV20-1	NA	TRBJ1-1	CSARRDEAFF	TGCAGTGCTAGGCGGGATGAAGCTTTCTTT
few	TRBV27	NA	TRBJ1-1	CASGTRVNTEAFF	TGTGCCAGCGGGACACGTGTGAACACTGAAGCTTTCTTT
NA	TRBV4-2	NA	TRBJ2-3	CASSQDQKAREYF	TGTGCCAGCAGCCAAGACCAGAAGGCCAGGGAGTATTTT
NA	TRBV7-9	NA	TRBJ1-4	CASSGRDNEKLFF	TGTGCCAGCAGTGGCAGGGATAATGAAAAACTGTTTTTT
NA	TRBV7-9	TRBD2	TRBJ2-1	CASSPPGLARNEQFF	TGTGCCAGCAGCCCTCCGGGACTAGCGCGGAATGAGCAGTTCTTC
few	TRBV28	NA	TRBJ2-1	CATLPGTRYNEQFF	TGTGCCACCCTTCCAGGGACAAGATACAATGAGCAGTTCTTC
NA	TRBV4-3	TRBD2	TRBJ2-3	CASSQDVGGGRTDTQYF	TGCGCCAGCAGCCAAGACGTGGGCGGGGGACGCACAGATACGCAGTATTTT
NA	TRBV7-9	NA	TRBJ2-1	CASSPRRGRGGVEQFF	TGTGCCAGCAGCCCCCGGAGGGGTAGGGGGGGCGTGGAGCAGTTCTTC
few	TRBV9	NA	TRBJ1-1	CASSVASQVSNTEAFF	TGTGCCAGCAGCGTAGCTTCTCAGGTGTCGAACACTGAAGCTTTCTTT
NA	TRBV28	NA	TRBJ1-2	CASSFRGYGYTF	TGTGCCAGCAGTTTCAGGGGCTATGGCTACACCTTC
NA	TRBV7-2	NA	TRBJ2-7	CASSLGSAYEQYF	TGTGCCAGCAGCTTAGGATCAGCCTACGAGCAGTACTTC
NA	TRBV2	TRBD2	TRBJ2-7	CASRTSGGAYEQYF	TGTGCCAGCAGGACTAGCGGAGGGGCCTACGAGCAGTACTTC
few	TRBV25-1	NA	TRBJ1-4	CASSQGQPGEKLFF	TGTGCCAGCAGTCAAGGTCAACCGGGTGAAAAACTGTTTTTT
NA	TRBV19	NA	TRBJ2-7	CASSAQQGRGTYEQYF	TGTGCCAGTAGTGCTCAACAGGGAAGGGGTACCTACGAGCAGTACTTC
few	TRBV9	TRBD2	TRBJ2-1	CASSVVAGVGEQFF	TGTGCCAGCAGCGTGGTAGCGGGAGTCGGTGAGCAGTTCTTC
NA	TRBV5-1	TRBD1	TRBJ1-2	CASSLQGRNYGYTF	TGCGCCAGCAGCCTACAGGGGCGGAACTATGGCTACACCTTC
NA	TRBV27	TRBD1	TRBJ1-1	CASRGRDRGATNTEAFF	TGTGCCAGCAGGGGACGGGACAGGGGAGCTACGAACACTGAAGCTTTCTTT
few	TRBV11-2	TRBD1	TRBJ2-1	CASSLDRGFHNEQFF	TGTGCCAGCAGCCTGGACAGGGGGTTCCACAATGAGCAGTTCTTC
few	TRBV29-1	NA	TRBJ1-1	CSVERPTEAFF	TGCAGCGTTGAGAGGCCAACTGAAGCTTTCTTT
few	TRBV28	TRBD1	TRBJ1-2	CASSPGQGNYGYTF	TGTGCCAGCAGTCCCGGACAGGGGAACTATGGCTACACCTTC
NA	TRBV6-6	TRBD1	TRBJ2-3	CASGLLGTVTDTQYF	TGTGCCAGCGGTTTACTCGGGACAGTCACAGATACGCAGTATTTT
few	TRBV30	NA	TRBJ1-4	CAWNPARGDGEKLFF	TGTGCCTGGAACCCCGCCCGGGGGGACGGTGAAAAACTGTTTTTT
few	TRBV6-6	NA	TRBJ1-2	CASSYGEDWRKGYTF	TGTGCCAGCAGTTACGGTGAGGACTGGCGGAAAGGCTACACCTTC
few	TRBV7-8	NA	TRBJ2-7	CASSYSGSAQYF	TGTGCCAGCAGCTATTCAGGGTCAGCGCAGTACTTC
NA	TRBV5-4	NA	TRBJ2-2	CASSPRTADTGELFF	TGTGCCAGCAGCCCCCGGACAGCCGACACCGGGGAGCTGTTTTTT
NA	TRBV30	NA	TRBJ1-1	CAWNGRGEAFF	TGTGCCTGGAACGGGAGGGGAGAAGCTTTCTTT
few	TRBV30	NA	TRBJ1-1	CAWSVSVGTEAFF	TGTGCCTGGAGTGTTTCAGTTGGCACTGAAGCTTTCTTT